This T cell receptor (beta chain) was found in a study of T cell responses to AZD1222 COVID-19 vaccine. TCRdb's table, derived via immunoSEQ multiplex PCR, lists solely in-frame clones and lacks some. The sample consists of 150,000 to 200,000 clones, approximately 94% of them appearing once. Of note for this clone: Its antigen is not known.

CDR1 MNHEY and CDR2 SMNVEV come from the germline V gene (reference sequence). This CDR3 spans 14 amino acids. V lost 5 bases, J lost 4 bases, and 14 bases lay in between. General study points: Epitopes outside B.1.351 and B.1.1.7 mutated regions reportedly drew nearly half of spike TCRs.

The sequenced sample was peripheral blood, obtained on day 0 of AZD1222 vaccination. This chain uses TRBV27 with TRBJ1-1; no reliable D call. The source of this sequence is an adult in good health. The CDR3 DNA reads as TGTGCCAGCAGTCTGGGCGGGGTGCCCACTGAAGCTTTCTTT. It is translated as CASSLGGVPTEAFF.